A single sample gave rise to the 10 T cell receptor beta chains below, sequenced in a study of blood T cell repertoires in COVID-19. Clones were read by immunoSEQ multiplex PCR, and TCRdb kept only the in-frame ones, dropping some. Of under 200,000 clones listed, 84% are singletons. The sequencing input was peripheral blood. Receptor source: a man younger than 30 with active or convalescent COVID-19.

This chain connects TRBV6-1 to TRBJ1-2; 7 bases match TRBD1. The CDR3 is 15 amino acids. CDR1 and CDR2 from the germline V gene are MNHNS and SASEGT. The V segment lost 0 bases and the J segment 4 bases; nucleotides outside the gene matches: 5. In DNA, the CDR3 is TGTGCCAGCAGTGAAGCGCAGGGGGGATTCTATGGCTACACCTTC. This gives the protein CASSEAQGGFYGYTF.

The chain couples TRBV27 to TRBJ2-7, with TRBD1 matching 8 bases. The germline gives CDR1 MNHEY, CDR2 SMNVEV (reference sequence). The CDR3 length is 15 residues. J gave up 3 bases and V 3 bases, and 7 bases lay outside the gene matches. CDR3 bases: TGTGCCAGCAGTTTGGGAGCAGGGGGCATCTACGAGCAGTACTTC. Its protein is CASSLGAGGIYEQYF.

This sequence joins TRBV2 and TRBJ2-4; TRBD2 might be the D (7 bases). The CDR3 is made up of 13 amino acids. The germline CDR1 and CDR2 sequences are SNHLY and FYNNEI. Trimming stripped 3 bases from V and 8 bases from J, with 11 bases between. CDR3 nucleotides: TGTGCCAGCAGTGATGGGGGGGGCGACATTCAGTACTTC. The encoded protein is CASSDGGGDIQYF.

The rearrangement uses TRBV4-1 and TRBJ1-2, with a tentative D call TRBD1 (6 bases). V was shortened by 0 bases and J by 4 bases, with 15 bases between the two germline ends. Looked up from germline, CDR1 is MGHRA and CDR2 is YSYEKL. The CDR3 is 16 residues long. The CDR3 nucleotides are TGCGCCAGCAGCCAAGATTGGCAGGGGCGAGCCTATGGCTACACCTTC. Translation gives CASSQDWQGRAYGYTF.

V is TRBV6-6 and J is TRBJ2-1, with 10 bases matching TRBD2. Germline CDR1 and CDR2: MNHNY and SVGAGI (reference sequence). This CDR3 comprises 13 residues. The DNA of the CDR3 is TGTGCTAGTAGCGGGGGGCTTAGCAATGAGCAGTTCTTC. Residues: CASSGGLSNEQFF.

This chain joins TRBV12-3 or TRBV12-4 and TRBJ2-3, with D possibly TRBD1 on 5 matching bases. The V end lost 7 bases, the J end lost 8 bases, and 16 bases lay between the germline ends. The CDR3 totals 13 residues. The DNA of the CDR3 is TGTGCCAGCAACCTGGCCAGGGCTGGTACGCAGTATTTT. It translates to CASNLARAGTQYF.

This clone is a singleton in its sample. The rearrangement links TRBV28 to TRBJ1-1; no clear D. The CDR3 sequence is 13 residues long. The V end was cut by 5 bases, the J end by 1 base, with 8 bases between. Germline-derived CDR1 and CDR2 are MDHEN and SYDVKM. This CDR3 reads CASSPPRNTEAFF. The DNA of the CDR3 is TGTGCCAGCAGTCCCCCCAGGAACACTGAAGCTTTCTTT.

The V and J genes are TRBV7-9 and TRBJ1-6, with D hard to call. Germline values: CDR1 SEHNR, CDR2 FQNEAQ (reference sequence). The CDR3 contains 12 residues. The V end was cut by 1 base, the J end by 14 bases, with 9 bases between. CDR3 amino acids: CASSLVEASLHF. The CDR3, as DNA: TGTGCCAGCAGCTTAGTCGAGGCATCCCTCCACTTT.

CDR3 DNA sequence: TGTGCCTGGACGACGGGAGCCTCCTATAATTCACCCCTCCACTTT. Its protein product is CAWTTGASYNSPLHF. The chain uses TRBV30 and TRBJ1-6; D unresolved. CDR3 length: 15 residues. Trimming removed 4 bases from V and 0 bases from J, with 10 bases in between. Per germline, CDR1 GTSNPN and CDR2 SVGIG (reference sequence).

The V and J genes are TRBV2 and TRBJ1-3; 9 positions agree with TRBD1. The CDR3 spans 17 residues. CDR1 SNHLY and CDR2 FYNNEI come from the germline V gene. J was trimmed by 0 bases and V by 4 bases; bases with no gene match: 7. CDR3 loop: CASSVGTGIISGNTIYF. The CDR3 DNA reads TGTGCCAGCAGTGTTGGGACAGGGATAATCTCTGGAAACACCATATATTTT.